The sequence of this TCR beta chain was determined in a study of vaccination effects on CD4 cells after COVID-19. Trimming took 4 bases from V and 2 from J, leaving 15 bases between them. This CDR3 has 15 residues. The V gene's germline CDR1 is SQVTM and CDR2 ANQGSEA. Sequencing followed a ViraFEST assay step that expanded antigen-specific CD4+ T cells with viral peptide pools. Culture lasted roughly eleven days before CD4+ T cell isolation. Prior SARS-CoV-2 infection was absent in the vaccine recipients, as shown by negative nucleocapsid antibodies. Half-medium exchanges with IL-2 medium took place on days 3 and 7. As regards this clone: The antigen is unknown.

TCRdb keeps only in-frame clones here, not all; method: immunoSEQ multiplex PCR. The sample consists of 20,000 to 25,000 clones, around three quarters of them appearing once. The TCR comes from a human donor who received a COVID-19 vaccine. The sequencing used CD4+ T cells from PBMCs cultured with HCoV-NL63 spike peptides, collected before COVID-19 vaccination. This sequence joins TRBV29-1 and TRBJ1-5; no clear D gene. DNA for the CDR3: TGCAGCGTTGCTGACGGAGTGTTAGGCAATCAGCCCCAGCATTTT. Its protein is CSVADGVLGNQPQHF.